This entry features one TCR beta chain sequence. The antigen is unknown. This record comes from a study of long-term antiretroviral therapy in people with HIV. At the level of the study: It was about a decade before the 2015 immediate-ART recommendation that the earliest samples were taken. Points from the study as a whole: Diversity measured after ART increased yet remained under transplant donor controls.

The libraries were made with immunoSEQ v3.0 at survey level. Assay used: immunoSEQ multiplex PCR; TCRdb lists only in-frame clones, some missing. Of fewer than 30,000 clones in the sample, approximately 79% were seen once. From germline, CDR1 is SGHRS and CDR2 YFSETQ. The length of the CDR3 is 16 residues. Trimming cost V 0 bases and J 5 bases; bases outside gene matches: 6. The material was unsorted PBMCs, obtained 2.1 years after starting antiretroviral therapy. This chain connects TRBV5-1 to TRBJ2-3, with TRBD2 identical over 10 bases. This TCR came from a man younger than 45 with HIV. The CDR3 loop reads CASSLEGLARKDTQYF. In DNA form, the CDR3 reads TGCGCCAGCAGCTTGGAGGGACTAGCGAGAAAAGATACGCAGTATTTT. The whole variable domain, filled in from reference TRBV5-1 and TRBJ2-3, reads KAGVTQTPRYLIKTRGQQVTLSCSPISGHRSVSWYQQTPGQGLQFLFEYFSETQRNKGNFPGRFSGRQFSNSRSEMNVSTLELGDSALYLCASSLEGLARKDTQYFGPGTRLTVL.